This T cell receptor beta chain was documented in a study of blood T cell repertoires in COVID-19. Study at large: The United States, Italy and Spain supplied acute and convalescent COVID-19 samples. Nucleic acid was either cDNA or gDNA, and it came from T cells, B-cell-depleted T cells, or PBMCs.

With 4 bases removed from V and 1 base from J, the gap between germline ends came to 10 bases. CDR3 length: 14 residues. The germline CDR1 and CDR2 sequences are SGHTA and FQGNSA. Authors' processing steps: Counts of nucleated cells, estimated from reference gene primer amplification, were obtained. The table came from immunoSEQ multiplex PCR; TCRdb's copy has only in-frame clones and leaves some out. V and J calls and clone size are given by that table; D and trimming were obtained from the DNA. This sample has more than 150,000 clones, with 80% found just once. The sample was peripheral blood. This receptor was taken from a man between 60 and 75 years old with acute or convalescent COVID-19. The chain employs TRBV7-2 and TRBJ1-1, with D uncertain. The CDR3 loop is CASSWSGKNTEAFF. The DNA for the CDR3 is TGTGCCAGCAGCTGGTCAGGAAAGAACACTGAAGCTTTCTTT.